One and the same sample provided the 27 T cell receptor beta chains below, sequenced in a study of T cells after yellow fever vaccination. One entry per CDR3 protein, called by TCRdb with MiXCR from the 5' RACE reads. This repertoire shows some 560,000 distinct CDR3 sequences, 15% to 20% found once; its top ten account for approximately 15%. The specimen was PBMCs, collected 15 days after the yellow fever booster vaccination. The receptors here all came from a man under 40 who received the YFV17D yellow fever vaccine.

The rearrangement joins TRBV27 to TRBJ2-6; D possibly corresponds to TRBD1 (5 bases). The CDR3 totals 15 residues. The V end was cut by 4 bases, the J end by 2 bases, with 9 bases between. Per germline, CDR1 MNHEY and CDR2 SMNVEV (reference sequence). The CDR3 DNA reads as TGTGCCAGCAGTTCGCAGGGTGCTGGGGCCAACGTCCTGACTTTC. This translates into CASSSQGAGANVLTF.

This clonotype has just a few counts. The gene calls are TRBV15 and TRBJ2-2; D unclear. Trimming pared 6 bases from V and 0 bases from J, leaving 8 bases between. From germline, CDR1 is LNHNV and CDR2 YYDKDF (reference sequence). CDR3 length: 14 residues. The CDR3 sequence: CATSSSPNTGELFF. For the CDR3, the DNA is TGTGCCACCAGTAGCAGCCCGAACACCGGGGAGCTGTTTTTT.

The rearrangement joins TRBV7-2 to TRBJ2-3; D may be TRBD2 (5 bases). The CDR3 contains 16 residues. Trimming shortened V by 8 bases and J by 5 bases, and 23 bases separated the two germline ends. Germline V gene data show CDR1 as SGHTA and CDR2 as FQGNSA. This CDR3 reads CASSPQASWGVDTQYF. As DNA, the CDR3 is TGTGCCAGCTCCCCTCAGGCTAGCTGGGGAGTAGATACGCAGTATTTT. The whole variable domain, remainder taken from reference TRBV7-2 and TRBJ2-3, is GAGVSQSPSNKVTEKGKDVELRCDPISGHTALYWYRQSLGQGLEFLIYFQGNSAPDKSGLPSDRFSAERTGGSVSTLTIQRTQQEDSAVYLCASSPQASWGVDTQYFGPGTRLTVL.

J is TRBJ2-3 and V is TRBV20-1; possible D gene TRBD1, 6 bases. The CDR3 has 13 residues. V was pared by 5 bases and J by 4 bases, with 13 bases between. Germline V gives CDR1 DFQATT, CDR2 SNEGSKA (reference sequence). This chain's CDR3 is CSAQDSPPDTQYF. The CDR3 region has the DNA TGCAGTGCTCAGGACAGTCCCCCAGATACGCAGTATTTT.

The V gene is TRBV12-3 or TRBV12-4, the J gene TRBJ2-3; D is unclear. Trimming shortened V by 7 bases and J by 6 bases, and 14 bases separated the two germline ends. The CDR3 totals 13 residues. The CDR3 DNA reads as TGTGCCAGCACCCCATTTCGGAAGGATACGCAGTATTTT. This encodes CASTPFRKDTQYF.

This clonotype was seen only a few times. The chain employs TRBV6-5 and TRBJ1-2; D possibly corresponds to TRBD1 (6 bases). This CDR3 has 13 amino acids. V was trimmed by 2 bases and J by 3 bases, leaving 7 bases between them. Per the germline V gene, CDR1 is MNHEY and CDR2 is SVGAGI. The DNA of the CDR3 is TGTGCCAGCAGTTACGGACAGCACTATGGCTACACCTTC. Its translation is CASSYGQHYGYTF.

The rearrangement joins TRBV2 to TRBJ2-6; D gene unclear. Germline lookup yields CDR1 SNHLY and CDR2 FYNNEI. This CDR3 has 14 residues. V lost 8 bases and J 0 bases, leaving 8 bases between the germline ends. The CDR3, as DNA: TGTGCCAGCGGCTTATACTCTGGGGCCAACGTCCTGACTTTC. It is translated as CASGLYSGANVLTF. Full variable domain (remainder filled in from reference TRBV2 and TRBJ2-6): EPEVTQTPSHQVTQMGQEVILRCVPISNHLYFYWYRQILGQKVEFLVSFYNNEISEKSEIFDDQFSVERPDGSNFTLKIRSTKLEDSAMYFCASGLYSGANVLTFGAGSRLTVL.

In this sample, this clonotype turned up a few times. This chain connects TRBV6-2 or TRBV6-3 to TRBJ2-7; D may be TRBD1 or TRBD2 (5 bases each). V was pared by 6 bases and J by 3 bases, with 12 bases between. Germline V CDR1 and CDR2: MNHEY, SVGEGT. This CDR3 region has 13 residues. The CDR3 loop reads CASSRDGFYEQYF. Written as DNA, the CDR3 is TGTGCCAGCAGCCGGGACGGATTCTACGAGCAGTACTTC.

As for this clonotype: A read error may produce the germline difference seen at one junction end. The chain couples TRBV20-1 to TRBJ2-2, with TRBD2 matching 10 bases. The CDR3 consists of 16 residues. CDR1 and CDR2 from the germline V gene are DFQATT and SNEGSKA (reference sequence). As DNA, the CDR3 is TGCTGTGCTAGAGCACTAGCGGGAAAGGCCACCGGGGAGCTGTTTTTT. Its translation: CCARALAGKATGELFF.

The sample holds a few counts of this clonotype. This chain links TRBV27 with TRBJ2-7, with 8 bases aligning to TRBD2. Germline CDR1 MNHEY, CDR2 SMNVEV (reference sequence). The CDR3 runs 15 residues. Trimming took 3 bases from V and 0 from J; bases not matched to a gene: 4. CDR3 residues: CASSLVGTSSYEQYF. CDR3 in DNA: TGTGCCAGCAGTTTGGTCGGGACTAGCTCCTACGAGCAGTACTTC.

The chain joins TRBV29-1 to TRBJ2-7; a weak D match, TRBD2 (5 bases). The germline V gene has CDR1 SQVTM and CDR2 ANQGSEA. V was clipped by 0 bases and J by 4 bases, with 16 bases between them. This CDR3 is 15 amino acids long. CDR3 protein: CSVEDSAGGVYEQYF. CDR3 sequence (DNA): TGCAGCGTTGAAGATTCCGCGGGTGGCGTATACGAGCAGTACTTC.

CDR3 nucleotide sequence: TGTGCCACCAGCCGAAAGCGGGAGTTCGACGAGCAGTACTTC. Translated: CATSRKREFDEQYF. The V gene is TRBV15, the J gene TRBJ2-7; 8 bases are shared with TRBD2. V lost 5 bases and J lost 5; bases outside the gene matches: 8. The CDR3 runs 14 residues. CDR1 LNHNV and CDR2 YYDKDF come from the germline V gene (reference sequence).

The rearrangement uses TRBV18 and TRBJ2-2, with D possibly TRBD2 on 6 matching bases. V lost 0 bases to trimming and J lost 1 base, with 9 bases between them. Per the germline V gene, CDR1 is KGHSH and CDR2 is LQKENI. The CDR3 is made up of 16 amino acids. The chain's CDR3 is CASSPPGLRNTGELFF. The CDR3 DNA reads as TGTGCCAGCTCACCACCGGGACTCAGGAACACCGGGGAGCTGTTTTTT.

The V call is TRBV15, the J call TRBJ1-1; D ambiguous. This CDR3 is 13 amino acids long. V lost 0 bases to trimming and J lost 13 bases, with 15 bases between them. Germline loops: CDR1 LNHNV, CDR2 YYDKDF (reference sequence). CDR3 protein: CATSRDRGRPGFF. The CDR3 nucleotides are TGTGCCACCAGCAGAGATCGAGGGCGTCCAGGTTTCTTT.

V usage is TRBV18 and J usage is TRBJ2-7, with TRBD2 matching over 9 bases. Germline V gene data show CDR1 as KGHSH and CDR2 as LQKENI. V lost 3 bases, J lost 0 bases, and 3 bases stayed unmatched. This CDR3 is 15 amino acids long. The CDR3 is CASSPREGSSYEQYF. The CDR3 DNA sequence: TGTGCCAGCTCACCGCGGGAGGGGAGCTCCTACGAGCAGTACTTC.

The V and J genes are TRBV20-1 and TRBJ2-7; D is perhaps TRBD1 (6 bases). Germline CDR1 DFQATT, CDR2 SNEGSKA (reference sequence). Trimming shortened V by 4 bases and J by 6 bases, and 10 bases separated the two germline ends. This CDR3 is built from 11 residues. CDR3 region: CSANREGEQYF. In DNA form, the CDR3 reads TGCAGTGCTAACAGGGAAGGCGAGCAGTACTTC.

CDR3 region: CASRDSDPDTQYF. The CDR3 DNA sequence: TGCGCCAGCAGGGATTCAGATCCAGATACGCAGTATTTT. This sequence joins TRBV5-1 and TRBJ2-3; D ambiguous. This CDR3 contains 13 residues. V was pared by 5 bases and J by 4 bases, with 11 bases between. Germline CDR1 reads SGHRS; CDR2 reads YFSETQ.

In its sample, this clonotype was seen a few times. The rearrangement joins TRBV12-3 or TRBV12-4 to TRBJ2-1, with 8 bases lining up with TRBD1. The CDR3 sequence is 14 residues long. The trim removed 5 bases at V and 5 bases at J, leaving 5 bases unmatched. As DNA, the CDR3 is TGTGCCAGCAGTCCATTACAGGGGGACAATGAGCAGTTCTTC. The encoded protein is CASSPLQGDNEQFF.

This clonotype appeared a few times. The chain combines TRBV24-1 with TRBJ2-5, with D possibly called TRBD1 or TRBD2 (7 bases each). The V end was cut by 4 bases, the J end by 7 bases, with 18 bases between. Germline-derived CDR1 and CDR2 are KGHDR and SFDVKD. The CDR3 runs to 15 residues. CDR3 residues: CATSDSRTGGGTQYF. The CDR3 coding sequence is TGTGCCACCAGTGACTCCCGGACAGGCGGGGGGACCCAGTACTTC.

This clonotype was seen only a few times. V gene TRBV20-1 combines with J gene TRBJ2-4; the D gene is possibly TRBD2 (6 bases). The germline V and J ends were trimmed by 6 bases and 7 bases, with 13 bases remaining between them. The length of the CDR3 is 12 residues. Germline loops: CDR1 DFQATT, CDR2 SNEGSKA (reference sequence). Here the CDR3 reads CSAPSSANIQYF. CDR3 nucleotides: TGCAGTGCCCCCTCTAGCGCCAACATTCAGTACTTC.

The genes are TRBV7-2 and TRBJ2-1, with 8 bases matching TRBD2. This CDR3 is 14 amino acids long. J gave up 9 bases and V 5 bases, and 9 bases lay outside the gene matches. Germline V lookup: CDR1 SGHTA, CDR2 FQGNSA. CDR3 residues: CASSPGLEGGEQFF. The CDR3 nucleotides read TGTGCCAGCAGCCCGGGACTAGAGGGGGGTGAGCAGTTCTTC. Together with reference TRBV7-2 and TRBJ2-1, the CDR3 gives the full variable domain: GAGVSQSPSNKVTEKGKDVELRCDPISGHTALYWYRQSLGQGLEFLIYFQGNSAPDKSGLPSDRFSAERTGGSVSTLTIQRTQQEDSAVYLCASSPGLEGGEQFFGPGTRLTVL.

The V gene is TRBV6-5, the J gene TRBJ2-3, with D hard to call. Trimming removed 0 bases from V and 6 bases from J, with 10 bases in between. Germline assignment: CDR1 MNHEY and CDR2 SVGAGI. The CDR3 has 14 residues. The CDR3: CASSYSDIYDTQYF. The DNA of the CDR3 is TGTGCCAGCAGTTACTCGGATATTTATGATACGCAGTATTTT.

The chain links TRBV20-1 to TRBJ1-1; a weak D match, TRBD1 (5 bases). This CDR3 contains 15 residues. The germline CDR1 and CDR2 sequences are DFQATT and SNEGSKA (reference sequence). CDR3 DNA: TGCAGGACCCCTAGGGGACGGTCTTTGAACACTGAAGCTTTCTTT. It encodes CRTPRGRSLNTEAFF.

This clonotype was detected many times. CDR3 in amino acids: CASSPAGLGVEQFF. CDR3 bases: TGTGCCAGCAGCCCGGCCGGCCTAGGGGTCGAGCAGTTCTTC. This rearrangement joins TRBV5-6 to TRBJ2-1; D is perhaps TRBD1 (5 bases). Germline CDR1 is SGHDT and CDR2 is YYEEEE. The CDR3 totals 14 residues. Trimming took 4 bases from V and 10 from J, leaving 18 bases between them.

The gene calls are TRBV10-3 and TRBJ2-1; 10 bases are shared with TRBD2. The trim removed 2 bases at V and 8 bases at J, leaving 9 bases unmatched. The CDR3 spans 16 residues. Germline loops: CDR1 ENHRY, CDR2 SYGVKD. CDR3 sequence reads: CAISETLAGERDEQFF. The DNA of the CDR3 is TGTGCCATCAGTGAGACCCTAGCGGGAGAGCGTGATGAGCAGTTCTTC.

This clonotype was seen at least ten times. This chain connects TRBV28 to TRBJ2-3, with D possibly matching TRBD1 (6 bases). Germline CDR1 and CDR2: MDHEN and SYDVKM. The CDR3 is 15 residues long. Trimming removed 6 bases at V and 0 bases at J, with 13 bases between. The DNA for the CDR3 is TGTGCCAGCAGGGGGTGGACAGCTAGCACAGATACGCAGTATTTT. This translates into CASRGWTASTDTQYF.

The chain employs TRBV12-3 or TRBV12-4 and TRBJ2-7; D possibly corresponds to TRBD1 (6 bases). The V and J ends lost 6 bases and 4 bases respectively, with 13 bases between them. This CDR3 is 13 amino acids long. CDR3 DNA: TGTGCCAGCAGCACAGACAGGCGATACGAGCAGTACTTC. Translation gives CASSTDRRYEQYF.